At least ten counts were recorded for the clone carrying this T cell receptor beta chain. The time point denotes: newly diagnosed GD, antithyroid drugs for less than 3 months. Preparation of the TCR library used RNA extracted from PBMCs. This specimen comes from a study of regulatory T cells in long-lasting Graves disease. The V gene end was trimmed by 10 bases and the J gene end by 6 bases; junction bases not matched to a gene: 12. The length of the CDR3 is 13 residues. CDR1 ENHRY and CDR2 SYGVKD come from the germline V gene. Libraries of TCR beta came from iRepertoire HTBI primers plus Arm-PCR of CDR3 regions. TCRdb re-derived calls from the multiplex PCR reads in MiXCR, one entry per CDR3 protein. The sample lists about 540,000 distinct CDR3 sequences; about 14% were seen once. The data also belong to a second study, concerning T cells in Graves' hyperthyroidism and ophthalmopathy.

The chain has TRBV10-3 and TRBJ2-7; 7 bases are a match to TRBD1. This sequence originates from a man aged 25-40 years with Graves disease. The input for sequencing was peripheral blood mononuclear cells (PBMCs), taken at new diagnosis, from a patient treated with antithyroid drugs. The CDR3 here is CATRQGREGEQYF. The CDR3 DNA follows: TGTGCCACGAGACAGGGAAGGGAAGGCGAGCAGTACTTC.